A selection of T cell receptor beta chains follows, all from one sample in a study of T-cell reconstitution after alpha-beta-depleted transplantation in children. MiXCR was run by TCRdb on the PCR reads, yielding one entry per CDR3 protein. The sample lists 500,000 to 600,000 distinct CDR3 sequences; over 25% were seen once. The sample consisted of PBMCs from the stem cell graft donor, taken from the stem cell graft. The receptors stem from a human donor who donated a stem cell graft to a child with aplastic anemia. Both conserved end residues are part of each CDR3. D genes are given only for firm matches. Part of the rows lack a size; the others show once, few, many or a class for expanded clones.

v_call: TRBV30; j_call: TRBJ2-3; d_call: TRBD2; clone_size: few; cdr3_aa: CAWSAGTSGRDTDTQYF; cdr3_nt: TGTGCCTGGAGTGCCGGGACTAGCGGGAGAGACACAGATACGCAGTATTTT
v_call: TRBV6-2/TRBV6-3; j_call: TRBJ2-7; d_call: TRBD1; clone_size: -; cdr3_aa: CASSYSSGGKSEQYF; cdr3_nt: TGTGCCAGCAGTTACTCATCAGGGGGAAAGAGCGAGCAGTACTTC
v_call: TRBV4-3; j_call: TRBJ2-1; d_call: -; clone_size: -; cdr3_aa: CASTESRTDNEQFF; cdr3_nt: TGCGCCAGCACCGAAAGCAGGACAGACAATGAGCAGTTCTTC
v_call: TRBV6-1; j_call: TRBJ1-1; d_call: -; clone_size: few; cdr3_aa: CASSTLGQGLANTEAFF; cdr3_nt: TGTGCCAGCAGTACCCTCGGGCAGGGGTTAGCGAACACTGAAGCTTTCTTT
v_call: TRBV29-1; j_call: TRBJ1-1; d_call: TRBD1; clone_size: -; cdr3_aa: CSATDGTESPEAFF; cdr3_nt: TGCAGCGCCACGGACGGGACAGAAAGCCCTGAAGCTTTCTTT
v_call: TRBV29-1; j_call: TRBJ2-3; d_call: TRBD2; clone_size: -; cdr3_aa: CSVASGRAGADTQYF; cdr3_nt: TGCAGCGTTGCTAGCGGGAGGGCCGGGGCAGATACGCAGTATTTT
v_call: TRBV11-2; j_call: TRBJ2-1; d_call: -; clone_size: -; cdr3_aa: CASSLQLSDNEQFF; cdr3_nt: TGTGCCAGCAGCTTACAATTGTCGGACAATGAGCAGTTCTTC
v_call: TRBV9; j_call: TRBJ2-5; d_call: -; clone_size: -; cdr3_aa: CASSSRDIQETQYF; cdr3_nt: TGTGCCAGCAGCTCAAGGGACATCCAAGAGACCCAGTACTTC
v_call: TRBV6-5; j_call: TRBJ1-4; d_call: TRBD1; clone_size: -; cdr3_aa: CASSYTGTGGEKLFF; cdr3_nt: TGTGCCAGCAGTTACACCGGGACAGGGGGAGAAAAACTGTTTTTT
v_call: TRBV7-6; j_call: TRBJ2-1; d_call: -; clone_size: -; cdr3_aa: CASSPLAAGSNEQFF; cdr3_nt: TGTGCCAGCAGTCCCCTTGCGGCGGGAAGCAATGAGCAGTTCTTC
v_call: TRBV18; j_call: TRBJ1-6; d_call: TRBD1; clone_size: few; cdr3_aa: CASSRGQNVGSPLHF; cdr3_nt: TGTGCCAGCTCCCGGGGACAGAACGTTGGCTCACCCCTCCACTTT
v_call: TRBV19; j_call: TRBJ2-7; d_call: -; clone_size: -; cdr3_aa: CASSMSWSSYEQYF; cdr3_nt: TGTGCCAGTAGTATGAGCTGGAGCTCCTACGAGCAGTACTTC
v_call: TRBV28; j_call: TRBJ2-5; d_call: -; clone_size: -; cdr3_aa: CASSIGRGLYF; cdr3_nt: TGTGCCAGCAGCATCGGCAGGGGCCTGTACTTC
v_call: TRBV5-3; j_call: TRBJ1-5; d_call: -; clone_size: -; cdr3_aa: CARSLDRLYQPQHF; cdr3_nt: TGTGCCAGAAGCTTGGACAGGCTATATCAGCCCCAGCATTTT
v_call: TRBV5-1; j_call: TRBJ2-3; d_call: TRBD2; clone_size: -; cdr3_aa: CASSLARSSGNPDTQYF; cdr3_nt: TGCGCCAGCAGCTTGGCCAGGAGTAGCGGGAATCCAGATACGCAGTATTTT
v_call: TRBV30; j_call: TRBJ1-6; d_call: TRBD1; clone_size: -; cdr3_aa: CAWSVGTGTSPLHF; cdr3_nt: TGTGCCTGGAGTGTTGGGACAGGGACTTCACCCCTCCACTTT
v_call: TRBV5-1; j_call: TRBJ1-6; d_call: -; clone_size: -; cdr3_aa: CASSSGSYNSPLHF; cdr3_nt: TGCGCCAGCAGCTCGGGCTCCTATAATTCACCCCTCCACTTT
v_call: TRBV29-1; j_call: TRBJ2-1; d_call: TRBD2; clone_size: few; cdr3_aa: CSGGLAHEQFF; cdr3_nt: TGCAGCGGGGGACTAGCCCATGAGCAGTTCTTC
v_call: TRBV9; j_call: TRBJ1-2; d_call: -; clone_size: few; cdr3_aa: CASSDPRGNYGYTF; cdr3_nt: TGTGCCAGCAGCGATCCCCGGGGGAACTATGGCTACACCTTC
v_call: TRBV7-2; j_call: TRBJ2-1; d_call: TRBD1; clone_size: -; cdr3_aa: CASSLVFRGYNEQFF; cdr3_nt: TGTGCCAGCAGCTTAGTGTTCAGGGGGTACAATGAGCAGTTCTTC
v_call: TRBV12-3/TRBV12-4; j_call: TRBJ2-1; d_call: -; clone_size: few; cdr3_aa: CASTVSEANEQFF; cdr3_nt: TGTGCCAGCACTGTATCGGAGGCCAATGAGCAGTTCTTC
v_call: TRBV5-1; j_call: TRBJ2-7; d_call: TRBD1; clone_size: once; cdr3_aa: CASIPVGTGTYEQYF; cdr3_nt: TGCGCCAGCATCCCCGTCGGGACAGGGACCTACGAGCAGTACTTC
v_call: TRBV7-2; j_call: TRBJ2-2; d_call: -; clone_size: -; cdr3_aa: CASSFGGASNTGELFF; cdr3_nt: TGTGCCAGCAGCTTTGGGGGGGCCTCGAACACCGGGGAGCTGTTTTTT
v_call: TRBV20-1; j_call: TRBJ2-4; d_call: TRBD2; clone_size: few; cdr3_aa: CSARRTSGLDGKAKNIQYF; cdr3_nt: TGCAGTGCTAGACGGACTAGCGGGCTTGACGGGAAGGCCAAAAACATTCAGTACTTC
v_call: TRBV29-1; j_call: TRBJ2-5; d_call: -; clone_size: -; cdr3_aa: CSVRYGEAQYF; cdr3_nt: TGCAGCGTACGTTACGGGGAGGCCCAGTACTTC
v_call: TRBV7-2; j_call: TRBJ2-7; d_call: TRBD1; clone_size: -; cdr3_aa: CASSPSGQGLHEQYF; cdr3_nt: TGTGCCAGCAGCCCCTCCGGACAGGGCCTCCACGAGCAGTACTTC
v_call: TRBV20-1; j_call: TRBJ2-7; d_call: -; clone_size: -; cdr3_aa: CSAPTTGAISYEQYF; cdr3_nt: TGCAGTGCTCCAACTACAGGTGCGATCTCCTACGAGCAGTACTTC
v_call: TRBV11-1; j_call: TRBJ2-1; d_call: -; clone_size: -; cdr3_aa: CASSLESGRGEQFF; cdr3_nt: TGTGCCAGCAGCTTAGAGTCCGGGCGGGGAGAGCAGTTCTTC
v_call: TRBV20-1; j_call: TRBJ2-4; d_call: -; clone_size: -; cdr3_aa: CSATILAKNIQYF; cdr3_nt: TGCAGTGCTACCATACTAGCCAAAAACATTCAGTACTTC
v_call: TRBV6-5; j_call: TRBJ1-2; d_call: -; clone_size: -; cdr3_aa: CASRQGSGSYTF; cdr3_nt: TGTGCCAGCAGGCAGGGGAGTGGAAGCTACACCTTC
v_call: TRBV7-2; j_call: TRBJ2-2; d_call: TRBD1; clone_size: -; cdr3_aa: CASRTSGTENTGELFF; cdr3_nt: TGTGCCAGCAGAACCTCCGGGACAGAGAACACCGGGGAGCTGTTTTTT
v_call: TRBV12-3/TRBV12-4; j_call: TRBJ1-1; d_call: -; clone_size: once; cdr3_aa: CASSPRHRVGTEAFF; cdr3_nt: TGTGCCAGCAGCCCCAGACACAGGGTAGGAACTGAAGCTTTCTTT
v_call: TRBV2; j_call: TRBJ1-1; d_call: TRBD1; clone_size: few; cdr3_aa: CASSERDRANTEAFF; cdr3_nt: TGTGCCAGCAGTGAGCGGGACAGGGCGAACACTGAAGCTTTCTTT
v_call: TRBV5-1; j_call: TRBJ1-1; d_call: -; clone_size: -; cdr3_aa: CASSLAVVEAFF; cdr3_nt: TGCGCCAGCAGCTTGGCCGTCGTAGAAGCTTTCTTT
v_call: TRBV12-3/TRBV12-4; j_call: TRBJ2-7; d_call: -; clone_size: -; cdr3_aa: CASSPGQRSSYEQYF; cdr3_nt: TGTGCCAGCAGCCCTGGGCAGCGGAGCTCCTACGAGCAGTACTTC
v_call: TRBV4-1; j_call: TRBJ2-3; d_call: -; clone_size: -; cdr3_aa: CASSQDPGAGTDTQYF; cdr3_nt: TGCGCCAGCAGCCAAGATCCCGGAGCGGGCACAGATACGCAGTATTTT
v_call: TRBV7-9; j_call: TRBJ1-2; d_call: TRBD1; clone_size: once; cdr3_aa: CASTWTGGAPIDGYTF; cdr3_nt: TGTGCCAGCACCTGGACAGGGGGCGCCCCCATCGATGGCTACACCTTC
v_call: TRBV20-1; j_call: TRBJ1-1; d_call: -; clone_size: few; cdr3_aa: CSASLEVHAEAFF; cdr3_nt: TGCAGTGCTAGTTTGGAGGTTCACGCTGAAGCTTTCTTT
v_call: TRBV5-1; j_call: TRBJ2-1; d_call: -; clone_size: many; cdr3_aa: CASSLVGDEQFF; cdr3_nt: TGCGCCAGCAGCTTGGTAGGGGATGAGCAGTTCTTC
v_call: TRBV5-1; j_call: TRBJ1-2; d_call: TRBD1; clone_size: -; cdr3_aa: CASSWGQGKGYGYTF; cdr3_nt: TGCGCCAGCAGCTGGGGACAGGGTAAAGGGTATGGCTACACCTTC
v_call: TRBV18; j_call: TRBJ2-1; d_call: TRBD2; clone_size: few; cdr3_aa: CASSPSGDYYGLGQFF; cdr3_nt: TGTGCCAGCTCGCCCTCGGGGGACTATTACGGTCTGGGGCAGTTCTTC
v_call: TRBV7-2; j_call: TRBJ2-3; d_call: -; clone_size: -; cdr3_aa: CASSPSAGKSDTQYF; cdr3_nt: TGTGCCAGCAGCCCCTCGGCCGGGAAGTCAGATACGCAGTATTTT
v_call: TRBV20-1; j_call: TRBJ2-7; d_call: TRBD2; clone_size: -; cdr3_aa: CSARTSGSREQYF; cdr3_nt: TGCAGTGCGCGGACTAGCGGGAGCAGGGAGCAGTACTTC
v_call: TRBV14; j_call: TRBJ2-1; d_call: TRBD1; clone_size: -; cdr3_aa: CASSQDRRQGRGRHSEQFF; cdr3_nt: TGTGCCAGCAGCCAAGATCGGAGACAGGGGCGCGGACGGCACAGTGAGCAGTTCTTC
v_call: TRBV20-1; j_call: TRBJ2-3; d_call: -; clone_size: -; cdr3_aa: CSAIGGPDTQYF; cdr3_nt: TGCAGTGCTATCGGTGGCCCAGATACGCAGTATTTT
v_call: TRBV6-1; j_call: TRBJ2-5; d_call: TRBD1; clone_size: -; cdr3_aa: CASSPTRTGRETQYF; cdr3_nt: TGTGCCAGCAGCCCTACTCGGACAGGGCGGGAGACCCAGTACTTC
v_call: TRBV19; j_call: TRBJ2-3; d_call: -; clone_size: -; cdr3_aa: CATAKRGGKGASTDTQYF; cdr3_nt: TGTGCCACCGCTAAGAGGGGAGGCAAAGGGGCTAGCACAGATACGCAGTATTTT
v_call: TRBV14; j_call: TRBJ2-1; d_call: -; clone_size: -; cdr3_aa: CASSQERALYNEQFF; cdr3_nt: TGTGCCAGCAGCCAGGAGAGGGCCTTATACAATGAGCAGTTCTTC
v_call: TRBV11-2; j_call: TRBJ2-3; d_call: -; clone_size: -; cdr3_aa: CASSPRVDTQYF; cdr3_nt: TGTGCCAGCAGCCCGCGAGTCGATACGCAGTATTTT
v_call: TRBV7-2; j_call: TRBJ2-5; d_call: -; clone_size: few; cdr3_aa: CASSLTGRRETQYF; cdr3_nt: TGTGCCAGCAGCTTAACGGGACGTCGAGAGACCCAGTACTTC
v_call: TRBV4-3; j_call: TRBJ1-2; d_call: -; clone_size: few; cdr3_aa: CASRLATRANYGYTF; cdr3_nt: TGCGCCAGCAGACTCGCGACCAGGGCCAACTATGGCTACACCTTC
v_call: TRBV24-1; j_call: TRBJ1-1; d_call: TRBD1; clone_size: few; cdr3_aa: CATSDTGVKGEAFF; cdr3_nt: TGTGCCACCAGTGATACAGGGGTGAAAGGTGAAGCTTTCTTT
v_call: TRBV15; j_call: TRBJ1-5; d_call: -; clone_size: few; cdr3_aa: CATSGLMSQPQHF; cdr3_nt: TGTGCCACCAGCGGGTTAATGAGTCAGCCCCAGCATTTT